Below, 19 T cell receptor beta chains from the same sample are listed, as sequenced in a study of blood T cell repertoires in COVID-19. Clones were sequenced by immunoSEQ multiplex PCR, and TCRdb holds only the in-frame ones, with some missing. The sample holds roughly 82,000 clones, approximately 82% seen once. Sample: peripheral blood. The receptors originated from a woman between 55 and 75 years old with acute or convalescent COVID-19.

V is TRBV30 and J is TRBJ1-2; no clear D gene. Germline V lookup: CDR1 GTSNPN, CDR2 SVGIG (reference sequence). V was trimmed by 0 bases and J by 4 bases, leaving 9 bases between them. The CDR3 spans 13 residues. The CDR3 reads CAWSVLGSYGYTF. The CDR3 DNA sequence: TGTGCCTGGAGTGTGCTGGGGAGCTATGGCTACACCTTC.

V and J are TRBV5-1 and TRBJ2-1; 8 bases line up with TRBD1. V shed 7 bases and J 4 bases; nucleotides not matched to a gene: 10. The CDR3 extends over 15 amino acids. The germline CDR1 and CDR2 sequences are SGHRS and YFSETQ. DNA of the CDR3: TGCGCCAGCCGACCCAGGGGACAGGATTACAATGAGCAGTTCTTC. Its translation is CASRPRGQDYNEQFF.

This clone was picked up a small number of times. The chain uses TRBV7-2 and TRBJ2-1; 7 bases fit TRBD1. V trimming: 1 base; J trimming: 7 bases; junction bases outside the gene matches: 13. Germline-derived CDR1 and CDR2 are SGHTA and FQGNSA. The CDR3 loop spans 17 amino acids. CDR3 loop: CASSLVVLNRGGNEQFF. CDR3 coding DNA: TGTGCCAGCAGCTTAGTGGTTTTGAACAGGGGTGGTAATGAGCAGTTCTTC.

V usage is TRBV2 and J usage is TRBJ1-1; a weak D match, TRBD1 (6 bases). Germline loops: CDR1 SNHLY, CDR2 FYNNEI. Deletions cut 7 bases from V and 4 bases from J, with 13 bases between. This CDR3 spans 13 amino acids. CDR3 sequence (DNA): TGTGCCAGCAACTCACAGGGAACCACTGAAGCTTTCTTT. Its protein is CASNSQGTTEAFF.

The chain couples TRBV29-1 to TRBJ1-2; TRBD1 matches at 8 bases. The V gene's germline CDR1 is SQVTM and CDR2 ANQGSEA. The CDR3 length is 11 residues. Trimming removed 7 bases from V and 8 bases from J; junction bases left unmatched: 6. CDR3 nucleotide sequence: TGCAGCGCAGGACAGGGAGGAGGCTACACCTTC. Encoded protein: CSAGQGGGYTF.

V and J are TRBV29-1 and TRBJ1-2; D gene ambiguous. The germline gives CDR1 SQVTM, CDR2 ANQGSEA. CDR3 length: 14 amino acids. V lost 6 bases and J lost 4, with 18 bases in between. The DNA for the CDR3 is TGCAGCGTAGCCCCCGGAGGCTGGACCTATGGCTACACCTTC. It translates to CSVAPGGWTYGYTF. The entire variable domain, with the rest obtained from reference TRBV29-1 and TRBJ1-2, is as follows: SAVISQKPSRDICQRGTSLTIQCQVDSQVTMMFWYRQQPGQSLTLIATANQGSEATYESGFVIDKFPISRPNLTFSTLTVSNMSPEDSSIYLCSVAPGGWTYGYTFGSGTRLTVV.

This clone has only one observation. This chain uses TRBV9 with TRBJ2-6; D is uncertain. The CDR3 is 18 residues long. Germline CDR1 and CDR2: SGDLS and YYNGEE. Trimming shortened V by 2 bases and J by 4 bases, and 19 bases separated the two germline ends. CDR3 region: CASSVFGTAWAGANVLTF. CDR3 DNA sequence: TGTGCCAGCAGCGTCTTTGGAACCGCCTGGGCAGGGGCCAACGTCCTGACTTTC. The full variable domain, completed using reference TRBV9 and TRBJ2-6, is DSGVTQTPKHLITATGQRVTLRCSPRSGDLSVYWYQQSLDQGLQFLIQYYNGEERAKGNILERFSAQQFPDLHSELNLSSLELGDSALYFCASSVFGTAWAGANVLTFGAGSRLTVL.

The chain uses TRBV24-1 and TRBJ2-1; D is perhaps TRBD1 (6 bases). Trimming took off 4 bases at V and 10 bases at J, with 13 bases between the two ends. CDR3 length: 13 amino acids. The germline CDR1 and CDR2 sequences are KGHDR and SFDVKD. CDR3 DNA: TGTGCCACCAGTGACCCACAGGGCTGGGAGCAGTTCTTC. Protein product: CATSDPQGWEQFF.

The V call is TRBV5-6, the J call TRBJ1-2, with a weak D call TRBD1 (6 bases). Germline CDR1 is SGHDT and CDR2 is YYEEEE. V was trimmed by 4 bases and J by 2 bases, leaving 12 bases between them. This CDR3 region has 14 residues. CDR3 in DNA: TGTGCCAGCAGCCCCGGGACACCCAACTATGGCTACACCTTC. Protein product: CASSPGTPNYGYTF.

This rearrangement joins TRBV7-6 to TRBJ2-1, with 7 nucleotides matching TRBD2. Trimming cost V 0 bases and J 4 bases; bases outside gene matches: 3. The CDR3 spans 15 residues. Per the germline V gene, CDR1 is SGHVS and CDR2 is FNYEAQ. The CDR3 loop is CASSLAPSGYNEQFF. CDR3 nucleotides: TGTGCCAGCAGCTTAGCGCCTAGCGGATACAATGAGCAGTTCTTC.

V usage is TRBV6-1 and J usage is TRBJ1-2; tentative D call: TRBD1 (6 bases). This CDR3 has 13 residues. Trimming stripped 1 base from V and 7 bases from J, with 10 bases between. CDR1 MNHNS and CDR2 SASEGT come from the germline V gene. The CDR3 nucleotides are TGTGCCAGCAGTGAAGGGGGGCGCGGTGGCTACACCTTC. It encodes CASSEGGRGGYTF.

The rearrangement joins TRBV29-1 to TRBJ1-1; 11 nucleotides match TRBD1. This CDR3 comprises 14 residues. Looked up from germline, CDR1 is SQVTM and CDR2 is ANQGSEA. CDR3 sequence: CSTSGTGGDTEAFF. CDR3 sequence (DNA): TGCAGTACATCCGGGACAGGGGGTGACACTGAAGCTTTCTTT.

This rearrangement joins TRBV5-4 to TRBJ1-1; a possible D gene is TRBD1 (5 bases). CDR1 SGHNT and CDR2 YYREEE come from the germline V gene (reference sequence). Between the trimmed V and J ends, which lost 7 bases and 0 bases, there was a span of 13 bases. CDR3 size: 14 residues. CDR3 region: CASSGGGVNTEAFF. Written as DNA, the CDR3 is TGTGCCAGCTCTGGGGGAGGGGTGAACACTGAAGCTTTCTTT.

This sequence joins TRBV5-4 and TRBJ2-5; a possible D gene is TRBD2 (7 bases). The germline CDR1 and CDR2 sequences are SGHNT and YYREEE (reference sequence). The CDR3 is made up of 15 amino acids. The V gene lost 7 bases and the J gene lost 5 bases, with 21 bases spanning the gap. Here the CDR3 reads CASSTSRGGWETQYF. The DNA of the CDR3 is TGTGCCAGCTCCACCTCTAGGGGGGGGTGGGAGACCCAGTACTTC.

This clone has a handful of counts. One end of the junction does not line up with germline, which may come from a read error. This sequence joins TRBV3-1 (or the pseudogene TRBV3-2) and TRBJ2-3; 9 nucleotides align to TRBD2. Germline assignment: CDR1 LGHDT and CDR2 YNNKEL (reference sequence). The CDR3 extends over 20 amino acids. The DNA for the CDR3 is TGTGCCAGCAGTCAAGAGGGGCGGGCTAGCGGGACTACTAGCACAGATACGCAGTATTTT. This sequence encodes CASSQEGRASGTTSTDTQYF.

This clone was seen just once. CDR3 DNA: TGTGCCAGCAGTTACTCGTTGCGGGGGGGAACAATTTACACCGGGGAGCTGTTTTTT. This codes for CASSYSLRGGTIYTGELFF. This chain uses TRBV6-2 or TRBV6-3 with TRBJ2-2; 9 bases are shared with TRBD2. Germline CDR1 is MNHEY and CDR2 is SVGEGT. The CDR3 totals 19 residues. V dropped 0 bases and J dropped 3; count of bases not matched to a gene: 11.

The CDR3 region has the DNA TGCGCCAGCCGGCGGGAGGGCGAATCCTATGGCTACACCTTC. It specifies CASRREGESYGYTF. The chain employs TRBV5-1 and TRBJ1-2; D remains ambiguous. This CDR3 is built from 14 residues. V shed 7 bases and J shed 4 bases, with 17 bases lying between them. The germline V gene encodes CDR1 SGHRS and CDR2 YFSETQ.

The gene calls are TRBV5-1 and TRBJ2-7; 11 bases map to TRBD1. Trimming removed 2 bases from V and 1 base from J; junction bases left unmatched: 5. Germline lookup yields CDR1 SGHRS and CDR2 YFSETQ. The CDR3 consists of 16 residues. The CDR3 is CASSLAGQGVSYEQYF. In nucleotides, the CDR3 is TGCGCCAGCAGCTTAGCGGGACAGGGGGTATCCTACGAGCAGTACTTC.

This clone was seen once. The chain uses TRBV29-1 and TRBJ2-2; possible D gene TRBD1, 6 bases. This CDR3 spans 15 amino acids. Germline lookup yields CDR1 SQVTM and CDR2 ANQGSEA. Between the trimmed V and J ends, which lost 4 bases and 1 base, there was a span of 13 bases. The chain's CDR3 is CSVGRQVLNTGELFF. In DNA, the CDR3 is TGCAGCGTTGGGAGACAGGTACTGAACACCGGGGAGCTGTTTTTT.